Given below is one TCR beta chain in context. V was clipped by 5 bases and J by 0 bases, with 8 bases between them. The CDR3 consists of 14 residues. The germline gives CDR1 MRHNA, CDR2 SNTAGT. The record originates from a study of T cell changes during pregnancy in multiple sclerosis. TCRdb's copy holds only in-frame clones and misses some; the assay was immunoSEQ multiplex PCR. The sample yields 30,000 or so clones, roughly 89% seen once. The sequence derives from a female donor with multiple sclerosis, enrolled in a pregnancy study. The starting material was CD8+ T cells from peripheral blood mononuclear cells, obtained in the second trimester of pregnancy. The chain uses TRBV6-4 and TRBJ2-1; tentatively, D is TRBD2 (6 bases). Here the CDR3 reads CASSRGSSYNEQFF. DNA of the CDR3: TGTGCCAGCAGTCGGGGGAGCTCCTACAATGAGCAGTTCTTC.